These 12 T cell receptor beta chains came from one sample sequenced in a study of identical twins. TCRdb analysed the 5' RACE reads with MiXCR anew, one entry per CDR3 protein. In the table there are hundreds of thousands of distinct CDR3 sequences, 5.5% to 6.5% of which are singletons. The sample taken for sequencing was naive T cells sorted from blood. The receptors come from a man between 18 and 29 years old in good health.

This clonotype was seen a handful of times. J is TRBJ2-3 and V is TRBV4-2, with D uncertain. Trimming left V 5 bases short and J 4 bases short, with 13 bases between. Germline CDR1 reads LGHNA; CDR2 reads YNFKEQ. The CDR3 is 14 residues long. CDR3 sequence (DNA): TGTGCCAGCAGCACCAACAAGGCGTCAGATACGCAGTATTTT. Encoded protein: CASSTNKASDTQYF.

This chain connects TRBV7-6 to TRBJ2-5; 7 bases map to TRBD1. The CDR3 is 15 residues long. The V and J ends lost 5 bases and 5 bases, in that order; junction bases with no gene match: 11. Germline lookup yields CDR1 SGHVS and CDR2 FNYEAQ. In nucleotides, the CDR3 is TGTGCCAGCAGCGCCTTCAGGGGGATAGTGGAGACCCAGTACTTC. This codes for CASSAFRGIVETQYF.

This clonotype was picked up many times. The rearrangement joins TRBV18 to TRBJ2-2; D uncertain. The CDR3 sequence is 16 residues long. Germline V gene sequence: CDR1 KGHSH, CDR2 LQKENI. Deletions cut 0 bases from V and 0 bases from J, with 8 bases between. The CDR3 coding sequence is TGTGCCAGCTCACCACCCGTGATGACGAACACCGGGGAGCTGTTTTTT. Translation gives CASSPPVMTNTGELFF.

This clonotype was detected ten times or more. The rearrangement joins TRBV29-1 to TRBJ2-5; D remains ambiguous. Germline V CDR1 and CDR2: SQVTM, ANQGSEA. This CDR3 has 11 residues. V was pared by 7 bases and J by 5 bases, with 11 bases between. For the CDR3, the DNA is TGCAGCGCCCTCGACGTGGAGACCCAGTACTTC. Translated: CSALDVETQYF.

This clonotype was recorded many times. The genes are TRBV4-3 and TRBJ2-1; 7 bases map to TRBD2. This CDR3 is built from 15 residues. The V and J ends lost 6 bases and 4 bases, in that order; junction bases with no gene match: 9. In germline, CDR1 is LGHNA, CDR2 YSLEER. CDR3 sequence: CASSPDSGNYNEQFF. The CDR3 DNA follows: TGCGCCAGCAGTCCCGACAGCGGGAATTACAATGAGCAGTTCTTC.

This clonotype was counted many times. The chain couples TRBV29-1 to TRBJ2-1; 11 bases align to TRBD2. The CDR3 sequence is 13 residues long. Germline lookup yields CDR1 SQVTM and CDR2 ANQGSEA. After removal of 8 bases from V and 3 bases from J, the junction contained 3 bases not matched to a gene. The CDR3 reads CSTGTSGYNEQFF. CDR3 sequence (DNA): TGCAGCACCGGGACTAGCGGCTACAATGAGCAGTTCTTC.

The chain combines TRBV21-1 with TRBJ2-3; TRBD2 is the table's D call and was not checked against the DNA. TRBV21-1 is assigned pseudogene status. The CDR3 is made up of 15 amino acids. The CDR3 loop is CASNPGTHHTDTQYF. The CDR3, as DNA: TGTGCCAGCAACCCCGGGACTCACCACACAGATACGCAGTATTTT.

A word on this clonotype: The junction does not match germline at one end; this may be a read error. V usage is TRBV12-3 or TRBV12-4 and J usage is TRBJ1-3; D gene ambiguous. The CDR3 spans 13 residues. The CDR3 region is CASSLSSGNTIFF. As DNA, the CDR3 is TGTGCCAGCAGTTTAAGCTCTGGAAACACCATATTTTTT.

This clonotype was recorded many times. The chain combines TRBV28 with TRBJ1-5; possible D gene TRBD1, 6 bases. Looked up from germline, CDR1 is MDHEN and CDR2 is SYDVKM. This CDR3 comprises 15 residues. V lost 6 bases, J lost 1 base, and 13 bases lay in between. CDR3 coding DNA: TGTGCCAGCAGCTCCCCAGGGGCCAGCAATCAGCCCCAGCATTTT. Translating gives CASSSPGASNQPQHF.

This clonotype occurred many times. The chain employs TRBV5-1 and TRBJ2-1; D is possibly TRBD1 (6 bases). Trimming left V 5 bases short and J 6 bases short, with 24 bases between. CDR1 is SGHRS, CDR2 YFSETQ, per germline. This CDR3 is 17 amino acids long. In DNA form, the CDR3 reads TGCGCCAGCAGAAACAGGGTTTCCAGGGTGAGGGGCAATGAGCAGTTCTTC. This encodes CASRNRVSRVRGNEQFF.

This clonotype has more than one count but fewer than ten. The gene calls are TRBV27 and TRBJ2-1; 11 positions agree with TRBD2. J gave up 8 bases and V 8 bases, and 11 bases lay outside the gene matches. The CDR3 covers 15 residues. CDR1 is MNHEY and CDR2 is SMNVEV in the germline V gene (reference sequence). The CDR3 sequence is CASRAGTSGYYEQFF. DNA of the CDR3: TGTGCCAGCCGCGCCGGGACTAGCGGTTATTATGAGCAGTTCTTC.

In nucleotides, the CDR3 is TGCAGTGCTAGACTACCAGGGGGAGGTTTGAATTCACCCCTCCACTTT. It specifies CSARLPGGGLNSPLHF. V and J are TRBV20-1 and TRBJ1-6, with TRBD1 matching 7 bases. Germline loops: CDR1 DFQATT, CDR2 SNEGSKA (reference sequence). After removal of 2 bases from V and 7 bases from J, the junction contained 11 bases not matched to a gene. The CDR3 length is 16 residues.